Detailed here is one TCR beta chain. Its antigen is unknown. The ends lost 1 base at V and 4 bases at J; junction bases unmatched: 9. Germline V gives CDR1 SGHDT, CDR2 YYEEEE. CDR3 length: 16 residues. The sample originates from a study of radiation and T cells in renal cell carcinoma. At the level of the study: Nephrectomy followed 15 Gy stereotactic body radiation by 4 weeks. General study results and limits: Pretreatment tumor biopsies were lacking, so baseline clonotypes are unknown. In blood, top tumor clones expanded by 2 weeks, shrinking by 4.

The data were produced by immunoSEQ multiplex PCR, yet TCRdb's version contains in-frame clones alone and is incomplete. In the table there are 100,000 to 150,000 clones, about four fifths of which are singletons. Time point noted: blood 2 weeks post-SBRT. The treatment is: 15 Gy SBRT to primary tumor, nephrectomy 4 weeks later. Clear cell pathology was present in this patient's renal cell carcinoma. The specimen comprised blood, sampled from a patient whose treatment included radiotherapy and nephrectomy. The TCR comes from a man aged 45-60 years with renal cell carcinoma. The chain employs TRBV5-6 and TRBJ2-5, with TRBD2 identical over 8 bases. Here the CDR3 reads CASSLSREGPRETQYF. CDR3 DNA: TGTGCCAGCAGCTTGTCCCGGGAGGGCCCCAGAGAGACCCAGTACTTC.